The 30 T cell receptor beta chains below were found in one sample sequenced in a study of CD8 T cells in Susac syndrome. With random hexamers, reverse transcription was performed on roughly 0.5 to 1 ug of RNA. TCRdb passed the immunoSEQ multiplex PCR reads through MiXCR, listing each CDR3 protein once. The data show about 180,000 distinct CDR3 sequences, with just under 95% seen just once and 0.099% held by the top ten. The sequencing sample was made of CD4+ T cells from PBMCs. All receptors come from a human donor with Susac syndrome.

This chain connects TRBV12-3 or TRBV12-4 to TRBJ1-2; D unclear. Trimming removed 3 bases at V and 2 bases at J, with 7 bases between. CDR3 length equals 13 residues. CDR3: CASSLSQNYGYTF. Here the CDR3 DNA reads TGTGCCAGCAGTTTGTCCCAAAACTATGGCTACACCTTC.

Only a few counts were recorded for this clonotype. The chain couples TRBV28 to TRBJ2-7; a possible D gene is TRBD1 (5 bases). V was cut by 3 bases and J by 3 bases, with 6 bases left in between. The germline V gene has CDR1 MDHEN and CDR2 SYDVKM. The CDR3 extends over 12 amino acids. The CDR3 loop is CASSLQGYEQYF. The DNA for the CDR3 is TGTGCCAGCAGTTTGCAGGGCTACGAGCAGTACTTC.

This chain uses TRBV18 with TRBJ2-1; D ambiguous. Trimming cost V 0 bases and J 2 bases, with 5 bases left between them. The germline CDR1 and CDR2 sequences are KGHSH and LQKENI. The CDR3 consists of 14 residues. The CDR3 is CASSPPVTYNEQFF. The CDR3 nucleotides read TGTGCCAGCTCACCACCCGTCACCTACAATGAGCAGTTCTTC.

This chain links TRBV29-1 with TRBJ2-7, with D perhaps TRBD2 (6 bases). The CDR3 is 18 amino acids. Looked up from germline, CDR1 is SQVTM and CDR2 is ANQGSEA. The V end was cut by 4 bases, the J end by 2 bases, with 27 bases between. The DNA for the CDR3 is TGCAGCGTTGTATCCGTGGGGGGTCTCGTTGCAGGGACCTACGAGCAGTACTTC. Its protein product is CSVVSVGGLVAGTYEQYF.

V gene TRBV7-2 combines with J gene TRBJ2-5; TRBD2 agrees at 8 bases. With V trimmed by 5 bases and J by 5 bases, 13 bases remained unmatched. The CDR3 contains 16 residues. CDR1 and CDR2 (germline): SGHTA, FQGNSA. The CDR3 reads CASSPEVGGAGETQYF. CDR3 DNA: TGTGCCAGCAGCCCGGAAGTCGGGGGGGCCGGGGAGACCCAGTACTTC.

The CDR3 protein is CSAVGGGFTEAFF. CDR3 bases: TGCAGTGCGGTGGGAGGGGGCTTCACTGAAGCTTTCTTT. The chain recombines TRBV20-1 with TRBJ1-1; 7 bases line up with TRBD1. CDR3 size: 13 residues. With 6 bases clipped from V and 4 bases from J, the junction kept 8 bases outside the gene matches. Germline assignment: CDR1 DFQATT and CDR2 SNEGSKA (reference sequence).

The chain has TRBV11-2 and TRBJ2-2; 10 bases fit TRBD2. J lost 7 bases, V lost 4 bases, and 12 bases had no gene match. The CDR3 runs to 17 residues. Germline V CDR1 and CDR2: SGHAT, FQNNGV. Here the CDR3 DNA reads TGTGCCAGCAGCTACCGAAAAGCGGGAGGGATTATCGGGGAGCTGTTTTTT. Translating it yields CASSYRKAGGIIGELFF.

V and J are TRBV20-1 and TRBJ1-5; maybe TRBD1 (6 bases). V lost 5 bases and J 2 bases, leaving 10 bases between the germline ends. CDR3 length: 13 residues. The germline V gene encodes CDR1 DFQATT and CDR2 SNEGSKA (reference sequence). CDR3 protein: CSALGGGNQPQHF. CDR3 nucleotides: TGCAGTGCTCTTGGGGGCGGCAATCAGCCCCAGCATTTT.

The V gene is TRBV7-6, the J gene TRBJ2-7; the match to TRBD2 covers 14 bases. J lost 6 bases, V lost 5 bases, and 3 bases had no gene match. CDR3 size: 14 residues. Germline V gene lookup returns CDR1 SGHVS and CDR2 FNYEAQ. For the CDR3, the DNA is TGTGCCAGCAGCGAGGGACTAGCGGGAGTCGAGCAGTACTTC. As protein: CASSEGLAGVEQYF.

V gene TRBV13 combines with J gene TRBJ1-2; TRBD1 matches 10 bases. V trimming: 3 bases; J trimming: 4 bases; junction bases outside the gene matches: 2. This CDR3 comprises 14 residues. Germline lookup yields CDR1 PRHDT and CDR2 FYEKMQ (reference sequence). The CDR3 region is CASSLGQGSYGYTF. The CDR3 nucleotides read TGTGCCAGCAGCTTGGGACAGGGGAGCTATGGCTACACCTTC. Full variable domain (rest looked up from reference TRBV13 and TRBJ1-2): AAGVIQSPRHLIKEKRETATLKCYPIPRHDTVYWYQQGPGQDPQFLISFYEKMQSDKGSIPDRFSAQQFSDYHSELNMSSLELGDSALYFCASSLGQGSYGYTFGSGTRLTVV.

CDR3 sequence reads: CAWALPNYGYTF. The CDR3 DNA follows: TGTGCCTGGGCGCTACCTAACTATGGCTACACCTTC. The chain joins TRBV30 to TRBJ1-2; D not certain. V was cut by 5 bases and J by 0 bases, with 7 bases left in between. This CDR3 is built from 12 residues. Per germline, CDR1 GTSNPN and CDR2 SVGIG (reference sequence).

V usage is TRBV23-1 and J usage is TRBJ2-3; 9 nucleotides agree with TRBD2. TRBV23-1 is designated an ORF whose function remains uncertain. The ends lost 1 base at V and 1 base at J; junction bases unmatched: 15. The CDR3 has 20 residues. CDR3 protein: CASSQYRGAGGLPCTDTQYF. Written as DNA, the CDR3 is TGCGCCAGCAGTCAATATCGGGGAGCGGGGGGCCTACCATGCACAGATACGCAGTATTTT.

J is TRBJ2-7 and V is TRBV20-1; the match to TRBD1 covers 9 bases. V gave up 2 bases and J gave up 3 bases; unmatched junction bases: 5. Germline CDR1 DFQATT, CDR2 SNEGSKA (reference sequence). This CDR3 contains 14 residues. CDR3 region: CSARPRDRVYEQYF. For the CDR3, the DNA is TGCAGTGCTAGACCCCGGGACAGGGTCTACGAGCAGTACTTC.

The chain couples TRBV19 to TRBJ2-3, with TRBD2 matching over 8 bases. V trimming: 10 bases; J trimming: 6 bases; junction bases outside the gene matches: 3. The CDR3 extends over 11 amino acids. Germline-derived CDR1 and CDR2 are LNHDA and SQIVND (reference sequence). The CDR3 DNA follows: TGTGCCACTGGACTAGCTGATACGCAGTATTTT. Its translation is CATGLADTQYF.

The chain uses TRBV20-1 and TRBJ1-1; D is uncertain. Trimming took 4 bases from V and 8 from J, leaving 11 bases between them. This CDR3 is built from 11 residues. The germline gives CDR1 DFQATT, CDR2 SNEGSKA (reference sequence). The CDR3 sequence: CSATRRREAFF. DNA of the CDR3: TGCAGTGCTACCCGACGGAGAGAAGCTTTCTTT.

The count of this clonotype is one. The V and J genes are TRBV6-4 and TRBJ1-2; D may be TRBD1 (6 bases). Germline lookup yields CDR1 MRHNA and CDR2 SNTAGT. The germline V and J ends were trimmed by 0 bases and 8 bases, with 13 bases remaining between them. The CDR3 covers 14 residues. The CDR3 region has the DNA TGTGCCAGCAGTGACTCGTTCAGGGGTGGAGGCTACACCTTC. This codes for CASSDSFRGGGYTF.

The CDR3 here is CASSSGATGGTDTQYF. CDR3 DNA sequence: TGTGCCAGCAGCTCCGGCGCAACAGGGGGCACAGATACGCAGTATTTT. The chain carries TRBV7-9 and TRBJ2-3; 7 bases line up with TRBD1. This CDR3 has 16 residues. V gave up 4 bases and J gave up 1 base; unmatched junction bases: 8. Germline CDR1 is SEHNR and CDR2 is FQNEAQ (reference sequence).

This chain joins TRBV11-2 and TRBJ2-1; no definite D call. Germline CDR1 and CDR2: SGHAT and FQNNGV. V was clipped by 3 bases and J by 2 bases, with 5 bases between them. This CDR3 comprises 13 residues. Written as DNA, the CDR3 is TGTGCCAGCAGCTTCTTGACCTACAATGAGCAGTTCTTC. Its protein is CASSFLTYNEQFF.

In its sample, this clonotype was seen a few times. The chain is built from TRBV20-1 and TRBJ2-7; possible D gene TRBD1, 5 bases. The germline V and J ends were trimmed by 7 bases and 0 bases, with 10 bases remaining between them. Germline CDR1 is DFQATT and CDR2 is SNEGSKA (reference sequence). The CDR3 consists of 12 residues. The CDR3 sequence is CSGGTSSYEQYF. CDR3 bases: TGCAGTGGGGGCACAAGCTCCTACGAGCAGTACTTC.

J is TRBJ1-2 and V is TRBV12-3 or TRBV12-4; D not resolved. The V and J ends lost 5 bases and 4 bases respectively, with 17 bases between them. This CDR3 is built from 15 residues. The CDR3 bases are TGTGCCAGCAGTCCCTCTTGGCGGAGCGGCTATGGCTACACCTTC. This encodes CASSPSWRSGYGYTF.

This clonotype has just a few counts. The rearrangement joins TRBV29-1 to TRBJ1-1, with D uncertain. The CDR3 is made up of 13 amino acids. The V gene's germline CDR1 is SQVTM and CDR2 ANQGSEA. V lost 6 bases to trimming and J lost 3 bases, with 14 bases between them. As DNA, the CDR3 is TGCAGCGTCTGTTTACGTGCGGACACTGAAGCTTTCTTT. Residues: CSVCLRADTEAFF.

As DNA, the CDR3 is TGTGCCAGCAGTCGTAGCGGGATCTCCTACAATGAGCAGTTCTTC. Protein: CASSRSGISYNEQFF. The rearrangement links TRBV28 to TRBJ2-1, with TRBD2 matching 8 bases. J was trimmed by 0 bases and V by 5 bases; bases with no gene match: 3. CDR3 length: 15 amino acids. Germline V CDR1 and CDR2: MDHEN, SYDVKM.

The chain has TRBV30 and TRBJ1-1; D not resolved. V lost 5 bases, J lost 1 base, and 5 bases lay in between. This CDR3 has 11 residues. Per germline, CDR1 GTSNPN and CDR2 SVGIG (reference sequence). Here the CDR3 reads CAWQSNTEAFF. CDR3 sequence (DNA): TGTGCCTGGCAATCGAACACTGAAGCTTTCTTT.

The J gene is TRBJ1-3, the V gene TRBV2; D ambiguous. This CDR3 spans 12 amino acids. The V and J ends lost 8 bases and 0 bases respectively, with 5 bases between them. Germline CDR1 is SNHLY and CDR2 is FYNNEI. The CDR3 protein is CASVSSGNTIYF. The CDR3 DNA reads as TGTGCCAGCGTCAGCTCTGGAAACACCATATATTTT.

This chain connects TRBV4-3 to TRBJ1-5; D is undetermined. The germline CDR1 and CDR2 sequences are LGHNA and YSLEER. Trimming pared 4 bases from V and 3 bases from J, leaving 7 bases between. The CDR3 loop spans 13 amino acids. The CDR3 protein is CASSLRINQPQHF. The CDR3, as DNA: TGCGCCAGCAGCCTCAGGATCAATCAGCCCCAGCATTTT.

CDR3 loop: CASSQGAGGYPKQYF. The DNA of the CDR3 is TGTGCCAGCAGCCAAGGGGCAGGGGGCTATCCGAAGCAGTACTTC. The chain has TRBV14 and TRBJ2-7; 8 bases align to TRBD1. Germline CDR1 and CDR2: SGHDN and FVKESK. The CDR3 length is 15 residues. V dropped 1 base and J dropped 8; count of bases not matched to a gene: 10.

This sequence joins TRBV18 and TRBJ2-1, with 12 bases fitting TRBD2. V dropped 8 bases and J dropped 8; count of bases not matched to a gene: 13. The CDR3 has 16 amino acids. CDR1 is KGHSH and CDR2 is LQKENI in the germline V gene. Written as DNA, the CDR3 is TGTGCCAGCCACAGAACCGGGACTAGCGGGTCCCATGAGCAGTTCTTC. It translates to CASHRTGTSGSHEQFF.

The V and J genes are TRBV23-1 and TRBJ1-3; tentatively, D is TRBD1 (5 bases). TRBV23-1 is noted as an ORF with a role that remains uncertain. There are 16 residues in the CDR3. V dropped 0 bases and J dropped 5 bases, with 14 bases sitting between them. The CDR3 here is CASSQSRGRIRNTIYF. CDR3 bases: TGCGCCAGCAGTCAATCGAGGGGACGGATCAGAAACACCATATATTTT.

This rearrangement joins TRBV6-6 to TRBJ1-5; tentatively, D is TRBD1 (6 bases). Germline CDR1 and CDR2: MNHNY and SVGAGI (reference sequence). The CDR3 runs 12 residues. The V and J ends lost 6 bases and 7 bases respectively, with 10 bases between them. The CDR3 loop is CASSLDRQPQHF. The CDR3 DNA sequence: TGTGCCAGCAGCCTCGACAGGCAGCCCCAGCATTTT.

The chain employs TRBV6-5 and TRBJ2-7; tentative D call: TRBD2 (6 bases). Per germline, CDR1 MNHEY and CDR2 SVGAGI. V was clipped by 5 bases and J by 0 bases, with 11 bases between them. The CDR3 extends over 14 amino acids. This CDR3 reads CASSNAGPSYEQYF. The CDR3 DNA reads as TGTGCCAGCAGTAACGCGGGGCCCTCCTACGAGCAGTACTTC.